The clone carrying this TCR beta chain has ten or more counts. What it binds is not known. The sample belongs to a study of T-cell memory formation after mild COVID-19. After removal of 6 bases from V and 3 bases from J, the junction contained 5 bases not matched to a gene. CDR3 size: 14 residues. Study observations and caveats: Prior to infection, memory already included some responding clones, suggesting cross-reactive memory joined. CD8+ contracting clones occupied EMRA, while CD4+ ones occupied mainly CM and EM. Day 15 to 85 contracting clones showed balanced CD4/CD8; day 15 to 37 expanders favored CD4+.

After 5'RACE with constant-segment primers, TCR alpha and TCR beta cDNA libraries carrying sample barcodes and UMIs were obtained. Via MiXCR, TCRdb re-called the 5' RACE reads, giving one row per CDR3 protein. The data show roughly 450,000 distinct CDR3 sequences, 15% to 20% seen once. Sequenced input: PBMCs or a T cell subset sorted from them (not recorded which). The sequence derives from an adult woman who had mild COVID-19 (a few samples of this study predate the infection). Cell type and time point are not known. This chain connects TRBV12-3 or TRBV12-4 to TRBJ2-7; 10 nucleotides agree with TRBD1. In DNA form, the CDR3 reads TGTGCCAGCAGAACCGGGACAGGGGTCTACGAGCAGTACTTC. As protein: CASRTGTGVYEQYF.